These 30 T cell receptor beta chains came from one sample sequenced in a study of shared clonotypes between healthy human individuals. Libraries were prepared by immunoSEQ multiplex PCR; TCRdb keeps only in-frame clonotypes and omits some of them. The sample contains millions of clones, around 96% of which appear only once. Naive CD8 cells, CD45RO-negative and positively selected for CCR7, excluded terminally differentiated effector memory CD45RA+ cells. Sequenced material: naive CD8+ T cells sorted from blood. Receptor source: a man between 18 and 35 years old in good health.

The chain has TRBV28 and TRBJ1-5, with 9 bases matching TRBD1. CDR1 and CDR2 (germline): MDHEN, SYDVKM. The CDR3 has 16 residues. V shed 6 bases and J 3 bases; nucleotides not matched to a gene: 9. The CDR3 region is CASSLITGGYNQPQHF. CDR3 nucleotides: TGTGCCAGCAGCCTGATAACAGGGGGCTACAATCAGCCCCAGCATTTT.

CDR3 DNA: TGTGCCTGGGTTAACGGGTACGAGCAGTACTTC. Protein: CAWVNGYEQYF. The rearrangement uses TRBV30 and TRBJ2-7; D unclear. Germline CDR1 and CDR2: GTSNPN and SVGIG (reference sequence). V lost 5 bases to trimming and J lost 4 bases, with 9 bases between them. The CDR3 runs to 11 residues.

This chain uses TRBV7-8 with TRBJ1-5; D perhaps matches TRBD1 (5 bases). The V and J ends lost 3 bases and 4 bases respectively, with 13 bases between them. Per the germline V gene, CDR1 is SGHVS and CDR2 is FQNEAQ. The CDR3 is made up of 15 amino acids. The CDR3 here is CASSFGQGWNQPQHF. In nucleotides, the CDR3 is TGTGCCAGCAGCTTCGGGCAGGGCTGGAATCAGCCCCAGCATTTT.

On this clone: Other DNA sequences in the same sample also yield this CDR3. The CDR3 spells CAWSVGTANTGELFF. For the CDR3, the DNA is TGTGCCTGGAGTGTAGGCACAGCGAACACCGGGGAGCTGTTTTTT. This chain joins TRBV30 and TRBJ2-2; D uncertain. Germline CDR1 and CDR2: GTSNPN and SVGIG (reference sequence). V was cut by 0 bases and J by 0 bases, with 8 bases left in between. The CDR3 consists of 15 residues.

For this clone: Other nucleotide sequences from this sample produce the same CDR3. The chain is built from TRBV7-9 and TRBJ1-5; 7 bases are shared with TRBD1. Trimming at V came to 5 bases and at J to 6 bases, leaving 4 bases not matched to a gene. Germline V gene sequence: CDR1 SEHNR, CDR2 FQNEAQ (reference sequence). CDR3 length equals 13 residues. The CDR3 DNA is TGTGCCAGCAGCCCAGGGGGAGGTCAGCCCCAGCATTTT. As protein: CASSPGGGQPQHF. The entire variable domain, with the rest obtained from reference TRBV7-9 and TRBJ1-5, is as follows: DTGVSQNPRHKITKRGQNVTFRCDPISEHNRLYWYRQTLGQGPEFLTYFQNEAQLEKSRLLSDRFSAERPKGSFSTLEIQRTEQGDSAMYLCASSPGGGQPQHFGDGTRLSIL.

The rearrangement joins TRBV6-5 to TRBJ2-2; D is tentatively TRBD1 or TRBD2 (5 bases each). This CDR3 is 15 amino acids long. V was pared by 4 bases and J by 3 bases, with 12 bases between. Germline CDR1 reads MNHEY; CDR2 reads SVGAGI. CDR3 DNA sequence: TGTGCCAGCAGTTCGGGGCCGGGGTACACCGGGGAGCTGTTTTTT. Translating gives CASSSGPGYTGELFF.

This chain links TRBV7-2 with TRBJ2-1, with 9 bases lining up with TRBD1. Looked up from germline, CDR1 is SGHTA and CDR2 is FQGNSA. V trimming: 4 bases; J trimming: 9 bases; junction bases outside the gene matches: 10. The CDR3 length is 15 residues. CDR3 loop: CASSSRDRDLTEQFF. CDR3 bases: TGTGCCAGCAGCTCCCGGGACAGGGATCTTACTGAGCAGTTCTTC.

The chain combines TRBV25-1 with TRBJ2-7; TRBD1 might be the D (5 bases). Trimming removed 4 bases at V and 0 bases at J, with 13 bases between. CDR1 and CDR2 (germline): MGHDK, SYGVNS. The CDR3 consists of 15 residues. CDR3 in DNA: TGTGCCAGCAGTGGTAGCCGAGACAGCTCCTACGAGCAGTACTTC. It encodes CASSGSRDSSYEQYF.

This clone was picked up one time. The V and J genes are TRBV10-3 and TRBJ1-1, with D unresolved. In germline, CDR1 is ENHRY, CDR2 SYGVKD. The V end lost 4 bases, the J end lost 1 base, and 10 bases lay between the germline ends. The CDR3 runs to 14 residues. The CDR3 coding sequence is TGTGCCATCAGTGTGGAGGGCTCGAACACTGAAGCTTTCTTT. It specifies CAISVEGSNTEAFF.

About this clone: Distinct nucleotide sequences in the sample also encode this CDR3. This chain links TRBV28 with TRBJ1-4; D is unresolved. Deletions cut 3 bases from V and 8 bases from J, with 4 bases between. CDR1 is MDHEN and CDR2 is SYDVKM in the germline V gene. This CDR3 has 11 residues. The CDR3 sequence is CASSFGEKLFF. The CDR3 DNA reads TGTGCCAGCAGTTTCGGCGAAAAACTGTTTTTT.

This sequence joins TRBV13 and TRBJ1-2; D possibly corresponds to TRBD1 (5 bases). The CDR3 covers 15 residues. Deletions cut 5 bases from V and 0 bases from J, with 13 bases between. CDR1 is PRHDT and CDR2 is FYEKMQ in the germline V gene (reference sequence). The CDR3 sequence is CASSTTTASNYGYTF. In DNA, the CDR3 is TGTGCCAGCAGCACCACGACAGCTTCTAACTATGGCTACACCTTC.

The V and J genes are TRBV4-1 and TRBJ2-3; 7 bases line up with TRBD2. Trimming removed 5 bases from V and 2 bases from J; junction bases left unmatched: 7. The V gene's germline CDR1 is MGHRA and CDR2 YSYEKL. The CDR3 extends over 15 amino acids. The chain's CDR3 is CASSGGGRDTDTQYF. CDR3 nucleotides: TGCGCCAGCAGCGGAGGCGGGAGAGACACAGATACGCAGTATTTT.

As to this clone: Other DNA sequences in this specimen translate into the identical CDR3. The rearrangement links TRBV9 to TRBJ1-1, with TRBD1 as a possible D gene (5 bases). Germline loops: CDR1 SGDLS, CDR2 YYNGEE. The CDR3 extends over 16 amino acids. Trimming left V 0 bases short and J 0 bases short, with 12 bases between. This CDR3 reads CASSVEGEGLNTEAFF. CDR3 DNA: TGTGCCAGCAGCGTAGAAGGGGAGGGTTTGAACACTGAAGCTTTCTTT. The whole variable domain, filled in from reference TRBV9 and TRBJ1-1, reads DSGVTQTPKHLITATGQRVTLRCSPRSGDLSVYWYQQSLDQGLQFLIQYYNGEERAKGNILERFSAQQFPDLHSELNLSSLELGDSALYFCASSVEGEGLNTEAFFGQGTRLTVV.

Here the CDR3 DNA reads TGTGCCAGCAGTGACTCGTCGTTCGGGGAGCTGTTTTTT. Protein: CASSDSSFGELFF. V usage is TRBV6-4 and J usage is TRBJ2-2; D uncertain. Germline V CDR1 and CDR2: MRHNA, SNTAGT. This CDR3 spans 13 amino acids. Trimming removed 0 bases from V and 7 bases from J, with 6 bases in between.

In regard to this clone: This same CDR3 is encoded by further DNA sequences in the sample. The chain combines TRBV10-3 with TRBJ2-7, with 10 nucleotides matching TRBD1. Germline CDR1 reads ENHRY; CDR2 reads SYGVKD. The CDR3 totals 14 residues. The ends lost 2 bases at V and 5 bases at J; junction bases unmatched: 3. The CDR3 region is CAISEGTGVDEQYF. The CDR3 nucleotides are TGTGCCATCAGTGAGGGGACAGGGGTAGACGAGCAGTACTTC.

A note on this clone: A read error is likely, as this CDR3 ends without the conserved phenylalanine or tryptophan. It is unclear where the CDR3 begins or ends on the DNA, so no DNA is shown, and the CDR3 is as TCRdb lists it. J is TRBJ2-7 and V is TRBV7-6. CDR1 and CDR2 from the germline V gene are SGHVS and FNYEAQ. The length of the CDR3 is 12 amino acids, counting both ends. CDR3 region: CASSSPGTELRI.

The chain uses TRBV30 and TRBJ2-7; 8 bases map to TRBD2. Trimming removed 0 bases from V and 2 bases from J; junction bases left unmatched: 6. The length of the CDR3 is 15 residues. Per germline, CDR1 GTSNPN and CDR2 SVGIG (reference sequence). The CDR3 DNA is TGTGCCTGGAGTGTACCGGCGGGGGGTCCCTACGAGCAGTACTTC. Translated: CAWSVPAGGPYEQYF.

This chain joins TRBV5-5 and TRBJ2-7, with D hard to call. Germline V gene data show CDR1 as SGHKS and CDR2 as YYEKEE (reference sequence). The CDR3 is 13 residues long. V shed 2 bases and J shed 7 bases, with 13 bases lying between them. In nucleotides, the CDR3 is TGTGCCAGCAGCTTCTCACACGTTAAGGAGCAGTACTTC. Translated, it gives CASSFSHVKEQYF.

The chain is built from TRBV29-1 and TRBJ2-2; D gene uncertain. V lost 2 bases, J lost 4 bases, and 11 bases lay in between. This CDR3 is 14 amino acids long. The germline V gene encodes CDR1 SQVTM and CDR2 ANQGSEA. This chain's CDR3 is CSVEYLGFTGELFF. The DNA of the CDR3 is TGCAGCGTTGAATATTTGGGCTTCACCGGGGAGCTGTTTTTT.

This chain uses TRBV19 with TRBJ2-7; the D gene is possibly TRBD2 (5 bases). The CDR3 sequence is 13 residues long. Trimming pared 5 bases from V and 3 bases from J, leaving 11 bases between. Germline V CDR1 and CDR2: LNHDA, SQIVND (reference sequence). The CDR3 reads CASSLASFYEQYF. For the CDR3, the DNA is TGTGCCAGTAGTTTGGCTAGCTTCTACGAGCAGTACTTC.

The chain uses TRBV27 and TRBJ2-4; 8 nucleotides match TRBD2. The ends lost 5 bases at V and 0 bases at J; junction bases unmatched: 9. Germline loops: CDR1 MNHEY, CDR2 SMNVEV (reference sequence). CDR3 length: 17 amino acids. The DNA for the CDR3 is TGTGCCAGCAGTCCCTCGGGGGGGGTTCTAGCCAAAAACATTCAGTACTTC. Its protein is CASSPSGGVLAKNIQYF.

The chain employs TRBV7-9 and TRBJ2-7; 7 bases are shared with TRBD2. This CDR3 contains 16 residues. Germline V gene lookup returns CDR1 SEHNR and CDR2 FQNEAQ (reference sequence). J was trimmed by 6 bases and V by 5 bases; bases with no gene match: 16. The CDR3 DNA sequence: TGTGCCAGCAGCCCGCCTTGGGGTGCGGGAGTGGGCGAGCAGTACTTC. It codes for CASSPPWGAGVGEQYF.

The V call is TRBV5-1, the J call TRBJ1-6, with D maybe TRBD1 (5 bases). This CDR3 contains 14 residues. Trimming removed 7 bases at V and 4 bases at J, with 12 bases between. Germline CDR1 reads SGHRS; CDR2 reads YFSETQ. The CDR3 region has the DNA TGCGCCAGCCGGGGGGGAGTTTATAATTCACCCCTCCACTTT. Translated, it gives CASRGGVYNSPLHF.

V is TRBV27 and J is TRBJ1-2; D is ambiguous. From germline, CDR1 is MNHEY and CDR2 SMNVEV (reference sequence). V was cut by 0 bases and J by 4 bases, with 9 bases left in between. This CDR3 has 14 amino acids. CDR3 nucleotides: TGTGCCAGCAGTTTATCGGCGGAATCCTATGGCTACACCTTC. Translation gives CASSLSAESYGYTF.

The chain carries TRBV6-6 and TRBJ1-1; a weak D match, TRBD1 (5 bases). The germline V and J ends were trimmed by 5 bases and 11 bases, with 15 bases remaining between them. This CDR3 region has 12 residues. Germline-derived CDR1 and CDR2 are MNHNY and SVGAGI (reference sequence). CDR3 amino acids: CASSPDRFMAFF. The CDR3 DNA sequence: TGTGCCAGCAGTCCCGACAGATTCATGGCTTTCTTT.

The J gene is TRBJ2-5, the V gene TRBV4-1; TRBD2 might be the D (6 bases). V gave up 4 bases and J gave up 4 bases, with 16 bases separating them. The CDR3 spans 15 residues. CDR1 is MGHRA, CDR2 YSYEKL, per germline. DNA for the CDR3: TGCGCCAGCAGCCTGAGTGCGGGAAGGGGAGAGACCCAGTACTTC. It is translated as CASSLSAGRGETQYF.

The genes are TRBV6-6 and TRBJ2-1; 13 nucleotides align to TRBD2. From germline, CDR1 is MNHNY and CDR2 SVGAGI (reference sequence). This CDR3 has 15 residues. Unmatched junction bases numbered 3, after V lost 2 bases and J lost 8 bases. The CDR3 DNA follows: TGTGCCAGCAGTTACATCGGGACTAGCGGGGATGAGCAGTTCTTC. Translated: CASSYIGTSGDEQFF.

The genes are TRBV10-2 and TRBJ2-2; possibly TRBD2 for D (6 bases). Germline V gives CDR1 WSHSY, CDR2 SAAADI. V lost 6 bases and J lost 1, with 9 bases in between. This CDR3 is built from 14 residues. CDR3: CASRWDLNTGELFF. The CDR3 bases are TGCGCCAGCAGATGGGACTTGAACACCGGGGAGCTGTTTTTT.

The chain carries TRBV27 and TRBJ2-1; a possible D gene is TRBD1 (6 bases). V was shortened by 11 bases and J by 1 base, with 9 bases between the two germline ends. Germline CDR1 and CDR2: MNHEY and SMNVEV (reference sequence). This CDR3 is built from 12 residues. The DNA for the CDR3 is TGTGCCTCAACAGGGTCCTACAATGAGCAGTTCTTC. It encodes CASTGSYNEQFF.

The gene calls are TRBV28 and TRBJ2-7; 7 bases line up with TRBD1. CDR3 length equals 14 residues. V shed 3 bases and J 2 bases; nucleotides not matched to a gene: 4. The germline V gene has CDR1 MDHEN and CDR2 SYDVKM. In DNA, the CDR3 is TGTGCCAGCAGTTTTGAGGACAGGACCTACGAGCAGTACTTC. This gives the protein CASSFEDRTYEQYF.